These 19 T cell receptor beta chains were sequenced from one sample in a study of T cell changes during pregnancy in multiple sclerosis. Assay: immunoSEQ multiplex PCR; the TCRdb copy retains only in-frame clones and omits some. The data contain approximately 45,000 clones, about 91% of them singletons. Sample: CD4+ T cells from peripheral blood mononuclear cells, taken in the second trimester of pregnancy. All receptors come from a female donor in good health, enrolled as a control in a pregnancy study.

The CDR3: CASSTQGNTIYF. The CDR3 DNA is TGTGCCAGTAGTACTCAGGGAAACACCATATATTTT. The chain couples TRBV19 to TRBJ1-3; D gene unclear. From germline, CDR1 is LNHDA and CDR2 SQIVND (reference sequence). This CDR3 comprises 12 residues. Trimming took 4 bases from V and 4 from J, leaving 5 bases between them.

The chain is built from TRBV5-5 and TRBJ2-3, with D tentatively TRBD2 (6 bases). V lost 4 bases and J lost 1, with 10 bases in between. This CDR3 has 14 residues. Germline values: CDR1 SGHKS, CDR2 YYEKEE (reference sequence). CDR3 sequence (DNA): TGTGCCAGCAGCCTACCGGGGGGCACAGATACGCAGTATTTT. It is translated as CASSLPGGTDTQYF.

The chain couples TRBV7-8 to TRBJ1-6; D perhaps matches TRBD1 (6 bases). This CDR3 contains 16 residues. Trimming took off 5 bases at V and 5 bases at J, with 16 bases between the two ends. Per germline, CDR1 SGHVS and CDR2 FQNEAQ. CDR3 bases: TGTGCCAGCAGCGGGGGGGGCGCCCCAAATAATTCACCCCTCCACTTT. It yields the protein CASSGGGAPNNSPLHF. Complete variable domain (other parts from reference TRBV7-8 and TRBJ1-6): GAGVSQSPRYKVAKRGQDVALRCDPISGHVSLFWYQQALGQGPEFLTYFQNEAQLDKSGLPSDRFFAERPEGSVSTLKIQRTQQEDSAVYLCASSGGGAPNNSPLHFGNGTRLTVT.

The gene calls are TRBV7-9 and TRBJ1-6, with 10 positions matching TRBD1. V lost 1 base, J lost 8 bases, and 5 bases stayed unmatched. Germline V gene lookup returns CDR1 SEHNR and CDR2 FQNEAQ (reference sequence). This CDR3 is 16 amino acids long. The CDR3 nucleotides are TGTGCCAGCAGCTTAGGGTCTGGGACAGGGGATTCACCCCTCCACTTT. Translating gives CASSLGSGTGDSPLHF.

The J gene is TRBJ2-4, the V gene TRBV6-1; perhaps TRBD1 as D (6 bases). Trimming left V 6 bases short and J 5 bases short, with 17 bases between. The CDR3 sequence is 15 residues long. The germline V gene encodes CDR1 MNHNS and CDR2 SASEGT. The CDR3 sequence is CASSVYAGTQNIQYF. The CDR3 region has the DNA TGTGCCAGCAGCGTATATGCCGGGACACAAAACATTCAGTACTTC.

This chain connects TRBV7-2 to TRBJ2-3, with 11 bases aligning to TRBD2. Germline CDR1 reads SGHTA; CDR2 reads FQGNSA. The CDR3 length is 17 residues. The V gene end was trimmed by 1 base and the J gene end by 3 bases; junction bases not matched to a gene: 6. This CDR3 is CASSLGSGGAGTDTQYF. The DNA of the CDR3 is TGTGCCAGCAGCTTAGGTAGCGGGGGGGCGGGAACAGATACGCAGTATTTT. The full variable domain, its missing parts supplied by reference TRBV7-2 and TRBJ2-3, is GAGVSQSPSNKVTEKGKDVELRCDPISGHTALYWYRQSLGQGLEFLIYFQGNSAPDKSGLPSDRFSAERTGGSVSTLTIQRTQQEDSAVYLCASSLGSGGAGTDTQYFGPGTRLTVL.

The gene calls are TRBV5-1 and TRBJ2-1; D gene ambiguous. The length of the CDR3 is 13 residues. Germline assignment: CDR1 SGHRS and CDR2 YFSETQ. Trimming removed 0 bases from V and 4 bases from J, with 5 bases in between. The CDR3 reads CASSLDLYNEQFF. In DNA, the CDR3 is TGCGCCAGCAGCTTGGATCTATACAATGAGCAGTTCTTC.

The J gene is TRBJ1-1, the V gene TRBV9; 7 bases are a match to TRBD1. With 3 bases clipped from V and 1 base from J, the junction kept 3 bases outside the gene matches. Germline CDR1 is SGDLS and CDR2 is YYNGEE. This CDR3 contains 14 residues. CDR3 in DNA: TGTGCCAGCAGCGGACAGGGCGGGAACACTGAAGCTTTCTTT. Its protein is CASSGQGGNTEAFF.

This clone was observed a handful of times. The V and J genes are TRBV7-3 and TRBJ1-5, with a tentative D call TRBD1 (5 bases). This CDR3 region has 15 residues. V lost 0 bases and J lost 6, with 12 bases in between. Looked up from germline, CDR1 is SGHTA and CDR2 is FQGTGA. CDR3 coding DNA: TGTGCCAGCAGCTTAACTAGCGGGACGGTTCAGCCCCAGCATTTT. Its protein is CASSLTSGTVQPQHF.

The chain employs TRBV7-2 and TRBJ1-2; a weak D match, TRBD1 (5 bases). The CDR3 runs to 15 residues. Trimming stripped 5 bases from V and 4 bases from J, with 17 bases between. Per the germline V gene, CDR1 is SGHTA and CDR2 is FQGNSA. The CDR3 sequence is CASSPSSGDGYGYTF. In nucleotides, the CDR3 is TGTGCCAGCAGCCCTAGCAGCGGGGACGGCTATGGCTACACCTTC.

Details on this clone: Its ends do not fully match the called genes, so a read error is possible. The same CDR3 arises from other DNA sequences in this sample as well. V is TRBV11-3 and J is TRBJ1-1; D call uncertain. This CDR3 spans 13 amino acids. CDR1 SGHNT and CDR2 YENEEA come from the germline V gene. In DNA, the CDR3 is TGCGCCAGCAGCTCTCGGACTGACGCTGAAGCTTTCTTT. This codes for CASSSRTDAEAFF.

This clone has only a few counts. The genes are TRBV29-1 and TRBJ1-1; TRBD1 matches at 8 bases. This CDR3 region has 11 residues. The trim removed 6 bases at V and 12 bases at J, leaving 9 bases unmatched. CDR1 SQVTM and CDR2 ANQGSEA come from the germline V gene. The CDR3 DNA sequence: TGCAGCGTAGCCGGACAGGGCGGGTCTTTCTTT. It is translated as CSVAGQGGSFF.

V is TRBV7-2 and J is TRBJ1-6, with D maybe TRBD1 (6 bases). With 5 bases removed from V and 10 bases from J, the gap between germline ends came to 15 bases. CDR1 SGHTA and CDR2 FQGNSA come from the germline V gene. The CDR3 spans 14 residues. The DNA of the CDR3 is TGTGCCAGCAGCCCTGTCCGGGACAAATCACCCCTCCACTTT. It yields the protein CASSPVRDKSPLHF.

The chain has TRBV5-1 and TRBJ2-7, with 9 bases identical to TRBD1. This CDR3 spans 16 amino acids. The V and J ends lost 0 bases and 0 bases, in that order; junction bases with no gene match: 4. CDR1 and CDR2 (germline): SGHRS, YFSETQ. CDR3: CASSLAKTGGSYEQYF. Here the CDR3 DNA reads TGCGCCAGCAGCTTGGCCAAGACAGGGGGCTCCTACGAGCAGTACTTC. Together with reference TRBV5-1 and TRBJ2-7, the CDR3 gives the full variable domain: KAGVTQTPRYLIKTRGQQVTLSCSPISGHRSVSWYQQTPGQGLQFLFEYFSETQRNKGNFPGRFSGRQFSNSRSEMNVSTLELGDSALYLCASSLAKTGGSYEQYFGPGTRLTVT.

The chain uses TRBV5-1 and TRBJ1-2; D gene ambiguous. Deletions cut 5 bases from V and 5 bases from J, with 13 bases between. Germline CDR1 SGHRS, CDR2 YFSETQ. CDR3 length: 13 amino acids. This CDR3 is CASRNSELYGYTF. CDR3 coding DNA: TGCGCCAGCAGGAACAGTGAATTATATGGCTACACCTTC.

This rearrangement joins TRBV30 to TRBJ1-6, with D possibly TRBD1 on 6 matching bases. V lost 2 bases, J lost 5 bases, and 13 bases lay in between. Germline CDR1 GTSNPN, CDR2 SVGIG (reference sequence). The CDR3 runs 15 residues. The CDR3 loop is CAWSSAGADNSPLHF. For the CDR3, the DNA is TGTGCCTGGAGTAGTGCAGGGGCGGATAATTCACCCCTCCACTTT.

The chain has TRBV19 and TRBJ1-5, with a possible D match to TRBD1 (5 bases). The germline CDR1 and CDR2 sequences are LNHDA and SQIVND (reference sequence). The CDR3 has 14 residues. The germline V and J ends were trimmed by 0 bases and 7 bases, with 10 bases remaining between them. The CDR3 coding sequence is TGTGCCAGTAGTATAGAAGGGGATAGACAGCCCCAGCATTTT. Translating it yields CASSIEGDRQPQHF.

The V call is TRBV7-9, the J call TRBJ1-1; D is unresolved. Trimming shortened V by 1 base and J by 1 base, and 7 bases separated the two germline ends. CDR3 size: 14 residues. The germline CDR1 and CDR2 sequences are SEHNR and FQNEAQ (reference sequence). CDR3 sequence: CASSLDMANTEAFF. CDR3 coding DNA: TGTGCCAGCAGCTTAGATATGGCGAACACTGAAGCTTTCTTT.

The chain recombines TRBV4-1 with TRBJ2-5; a possible D gene is TRBD2 (6 bases). Germline V gives CDR1 MGHRA, CDR2 YSYEKL. The length of the CDR3 is 18 residues. Trimming left V 0 bases short and J 1 base short, with 18 bases between. CDR3 residues: CASSQDLGFGGTQETQYF. The CDR3 DNA reads as TGCGCCAGCAGCCAAGATCTCGGCTTCGGAGGGACCCAAGAGACCCAGTACTTC.